This T cell receptor beta chain is drawn from a study of shared clonotypes between healthy human individuals. Study at large: With ages of 18 to 49, the donors were two women and a few men. Study observations and caveats: Relative to their counterparts shared across all four donors, non-shared clonotypes exhibited diminished generation probabilities.

To note about this clone: Its antigen is still unknown.

Germline lookup yields CDR1 SNHLY and CDR2 FYNNEI. Trimming took off 6 bases at V and 3 bases at J, with 9 bases between the two ends. The CDR3 sequence is 13 residues long. TCRdb's copy holds only in-frame clones and misses some; the assay was immunoSEQ multiplex PCR. The sample yields about 2,500,000 clones, 90% to 95% seen once. The TCR originated in a man aged 18 to 35 in good health. The chain is built from TRBV2 and TRBJ2-1; no firm D call. Sequenced sample: naive CD4+ T cells sorted from blood. The subset here: CD45RA+ positively selected. The CDR3 protein is CASRATNYNEQFF. DNA for the CDR3: TGTGCCAGCAGGGCGACAAACTACAATGAGCAGTTCTTC.